This T cell receptor (beta chain) stems from a study of cytomegalovirus exposure and HLA in healthy donors. Use of 60 Vbeta and 13 Jbeta primers characterized the PCR. Per the study methods: A later analysis counted 70 million to 85 million unique TCR beta chains, around 10 million shared. Generated by immunoSEQ multiplex PCR, the TCRdb table keeps only in-frame clones and is missing some. V and J calls and clone size come straight from that table; D and trimming were deduced from the DNA. The sample includes about 150,000 clones, approximately 60% seen only once; the top ten take roughly 1.7%. This CDR3 contains 13 residues. Germline V gene lookup returns CDR1 MDHEN and CDR2 SYDVKM. The V gene lost 4 bases and the J gene lost 4 bases, with 7 bases spanning the gap.

The sequence was obtained from a human donor in good health. V is TRBV28 and J is TRBJ1-4; D gene ambiguous. The sample comprised PBMCs. The DNA of the CDR3 is TGTGCCAGCAGTTACGGGGTTAATGAAAAACTGTTTTTT. This translates into CASSYGVNEKLFF.